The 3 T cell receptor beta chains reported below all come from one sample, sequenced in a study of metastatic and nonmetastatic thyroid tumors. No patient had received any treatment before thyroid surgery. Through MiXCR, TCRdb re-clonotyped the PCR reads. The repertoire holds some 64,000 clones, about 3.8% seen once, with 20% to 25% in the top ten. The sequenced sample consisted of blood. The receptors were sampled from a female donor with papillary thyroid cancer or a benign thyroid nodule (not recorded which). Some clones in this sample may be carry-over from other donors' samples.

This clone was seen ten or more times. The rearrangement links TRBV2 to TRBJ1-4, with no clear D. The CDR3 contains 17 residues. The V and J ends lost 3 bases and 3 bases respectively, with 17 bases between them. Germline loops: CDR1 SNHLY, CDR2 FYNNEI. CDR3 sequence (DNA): TGTGCCAGCAGTGAGGCCTCCCTCTTGAGAGCTAATGAAAAACTGTTTTTT. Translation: CASSEASLLRANEKLFF.

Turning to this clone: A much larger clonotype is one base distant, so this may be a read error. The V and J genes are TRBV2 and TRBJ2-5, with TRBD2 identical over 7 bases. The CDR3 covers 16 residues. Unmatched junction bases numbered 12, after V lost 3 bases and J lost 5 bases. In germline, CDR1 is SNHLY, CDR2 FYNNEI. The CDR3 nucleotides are TGTGCCAGCAGTGATCTAGCGGTAGGGCCTCGGGAGACCCAGTACTTC. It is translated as CASSDLAVGPRETQYF. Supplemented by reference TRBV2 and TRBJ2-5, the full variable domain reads EPEVTQTPSHQVTQMGQEVILRCVPISNHLYFYWYRQILGQKVEFLVSFYNNEISEKSEIFDDQFSVERPDGSNFTLKIRSTKLEDSAMYFCASSDLAVGPRETQYFGPGTRLLVL.

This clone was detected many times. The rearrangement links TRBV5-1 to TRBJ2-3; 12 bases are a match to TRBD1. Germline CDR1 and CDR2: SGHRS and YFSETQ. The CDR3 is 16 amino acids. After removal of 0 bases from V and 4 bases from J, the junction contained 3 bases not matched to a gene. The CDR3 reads CASSLAGQGASDTQYF. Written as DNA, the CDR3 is TGCGCCAGCAGCTTGGCGGGACAGGGGGCTTCAGATACGCAGTATTTT.